The 9 T cell receptor beta chains below were found in one sample sequenced in a study of beta chain features in type 1 diabetes. Points from the study as a whole: The study found moderately but significantly shorter TCRB CDR3s in all four CD4+ subsets of Type 1 diabetes patients.

Antigens of these TCRs are unknown. Every isolated RNA sample was fully reverse transcribed, so sequencing captured expressed TCRB transcripts. The data were produced by immunoSEQ multiplex PCR, yet TCRdb's version contains in-frame clones alone and is incomplete. Among 600,000 to 750,000 clones listed, around 12% were seen once. The sequenced sample was naive CD4+ T cells from blood. These receptors were collected from a young man with type 1 diabetes.

There are a few counts of this clone. CDR3 region: CAWRVGDTQYF. CDR3 bases: TGTGCCTGGAGGGTAGGAGATACGCAGTATTTT. V is TRBV30 and J is TRBJ2-3; no reliable D call. V was cut by 3 bases and J by 5 bases, with 6 bases left in between. This CDR3 has 11 amino acids. Germline V lookup: CDR1 GTSNPN, CDR2 SVGIG (reference sequence).

The rearrangement uses TRBV9 and TRBJ2-7, with 8 bases identical to TRBD1. The V gene's germline CDR1 is SGDLS and CDR2 YYNGEE. Unmatched junction bases numbered 2, after V lost 2 bases and J lost 4 bases. The CDR3 runs to 13 residues. This chain's CDR3 is CASSVDRGYEQYF. The CDR3 coding sequence is TGTGCCAGCAGCGTCGACAGGGGATACGAGCAGTACTTC. The full variable domain, with the rest looked up from reference TRBV9 and TRBJ2-7, is DSGVTQTPKHLITATGQRVTLRCSPRSGDLSVYWYQQSLDQGLQFLIQYYNGEERAKGNILERFSAQQFPDLHSELNLSSLELGDSALYFCASSVDRGYEQYFGPGTRLTVT.

This clone has more than one count but fewer than ten. This sample includes further DNA sequences coding for the same CDR3. This sequence joins TRBV5-1 and TRBJ2-3, with D perhaps TRBD1 (6 bases). The CDR3 loop spans 14 amino acids. Between the trimmed V and J ends, which lost 4 bases and 2 bases, there was a span of 11 bases. The germline CDR1 and CDR2 sequences are SGHRS and YFSETQ. The CDR3: CASSPGQSTDTQYF. The CDR3 nucleotides are TGCGCCAGCAGCCCCGGACAGTCCACAGATACGCAGTATTTT.

The chain couples TRBV7-3 to TRBJ1-6, with D unclear. The CDR3 runs to 14 residues. V gave up 2 bases and J gave up 10 bases, with 12 bases separating them. Looked up from germline, CDR1 is SGHTA and CDR2 is FQGTGA. The CDR3 loop is CASSLLSIGSPLHF. The CDR3 bases are TGTGCCAGCAGCTTATTGTCCATTGGATCACCCCTCCACTTT.

Points on this clone: Other DNA variants within this sample encode the same CDR3. The V gene is TRBV6-5, the J gene TRBJ1-6; tentative D call: TRBD1 (5 bases). V was trimmed by 5 bases and J by 10 bases, leaving 9 bases between them. The germline V gene has CDR1 MNHEY and CDR2 SVGAGI. The CDR3 contains 12 residues. The CDR3 DNA reads TGTGCCAGCAGTCAGGGCGGATCACCCCTCCACTTT. Its translation is CASSQGGSPLHF.

This clone came up a few times. This sequence joins TRBV18 and TRBJ1-2; 8 nucleotides agree with TRBD1. Germline assignment: CDR1 KGHSH and CDR2 LQKENI. J was trimmed by 9 bases and V by 0 bases; bases with no gene match: 9. The CDR3 loop spans 15 amino acids. CDR3 nucleotides: TGTGCCAGCTCACCACCCGGGACAGGCGGGCAGCGCTACACCTTC. This sequence encodes CASSPPGTGGQRYTF.

V is TRBV4-1 and J is TRBJ2-5; 7 positions match TRBD2. This CDR3 has 16 amino acids. V gave up 2 bases and J gave up 2 bases; unmatched junction bases: 8. Per germline, CDR1 MGHRA and CDR2 YSYEKL. The CDR3 nucleotides are TGCGCCAGCAGCCAACTTCCGGGACTACGGCAAGAGACCCAGTACTTC. Its translation is CASSQLPGLRQETQYF.

This clone was counted between two and nine times. The V call is TRBV18, the J call TRBJ1-1, with a weak D call TRBD1 (5 bases). Trimming left V 2 bases short and J 2 bases short, with 9 bases between. CDR3 length: 14 amino acids. Germline-derived CDR1 and CDR2 are KGHSH and LQKENI. CDR3 loop: CASSPAGANTEAFF. The CDR3 DNA follows: TGTGCCAGCTCACCAGCCGGGGCAAACACTGAAGCTTTCTTT.

The chain uses TRBV4-3 and TRBJ2-7, with 8 bases aligning to TRBD1. Unmatched junction bases numbered 2, after V lost 4 bases and J lost 6 bases. The CDR3 covers 12 residues. In germline, CDR1 is LGHNA, CDR2 YSLEER. The CDR3 bases are TGCGCCAGCAGCCCGACAGGGGTCGAGCAGTACTTC. Protein: CASSPTGVEQYF.